One sample yielded the 24 T cell receptor beta chains listed below, sequenced in a study of blood T cells in healthy people across ages. Primed by a sample-barcoded 5' primer and a J-beta primer mix, a second PCR proceeded for roughly 6 to 12 cycles. TCRdb used MiXCR to reprocess the 5' RACE reads, holding one entry per CDR3 protein. The table includes fewer than 1,000,000 distinct CDR3 sequences, more than 40% detected once. The specimen sequenced was blood. These receptors originate from a man aged 60 to 75 in good health.

V usage is TRBV27 and J usage is TRBJ1-5; tentative D call: TRBD1 (5 bases). CDR1 MNHEY and CDR2 SMNVEV come from the germline V gene (reference sequence). This CDR3 comprises 16 residues. Trimming left V 6 bases short and J 0 bases short, with 15 bases between. The CDR3 protein is CASRTTATYSNQPQHF. Here the CDR3 DNA reads TGTGCCAGCAGGACGACAGCAACCTATAGCAATCAGCCCCAGCATTTT.

The DNA for the CDR3 is TGCGCCAGCAGCCATTTCCCTACCCGTCGCTCCTACGAGCAGTACTTC. It is translated as CASSHFPTRRSYEQYF. The V call is TRBV4-1, the J call TRBJ2-7; D is ambiguous. V lost 3 bases and J lost 0, with 15 bases in between. There are 16 residues in the CDR3. The V gene's germline CDR1 is MGHRA and CDR2 YSYEKL.

A few counts support this clonotype. The V call is TRBV12-3 or TRBV12-4, the J call TRBJ2-7; 8 nucleotides match TRBD2. This CDR3 spans 15 amino acids. Trimming at V came to 3 bases and at J to 5 bases, leaving 9 bases not matched to a gene. This CDR3 is CASSFAGGSIHEQYF. The DNA for the CDR3 is TGTGCCAGCAGTTTTGCGGGGGGTTCAATCCACGAGCAGTACTTC.

The V call is TRBV27, the J call TRBJ1-2; TRBD1 agrees at 10 bases. The CDR3 loop spans 14 amino acids. The germline V gene has CDR1 MNHEY and CDR2 SMNVEV (reference sequence). V trimming: 5 bases; J trimming: 3 bases; junction bases outside the gene matches: 3. The CDR3 spells CASSGTGEDYGYTF. The CDR3 region has the DNA TGTGCCAGCAGTGGGACAGGGGAGGACTATGGCTACACCTTC.

This chain connects TRBV2 to TRBJ2-7; 10 bases line up with TRBD1. This CDR3 is built from 14 residues. The V segment lost 7 bases and the J segment 4 bases; nucleotides outside the gene matches: 7. CDR1 and CDR2 (germline): SNHLY, FYNNEI. The CDR3 region is CASTPGTGDYEQYF. CDR3 sequence (DNA): TGTGCCAGCACCCCCGGGACAGGGGATTACGAGCAGTACTTC.

The chain links TRBV7-6 to TRBJ2-1; D not certain. Germline V lookup: CDR1 SGHVS, CDR2 FNYEAQ. V lost 10 bases to trimming and J lost 4 bases, with 11 bases between them. The CDR3 is 12 amino acids. The CDR3 coding sequence is TGTGCCAACAAGAACGGGTACAATGAGCAGTTCTTC. Amino acid sequence: CANKNGYNEQFF.

This chain joins TRBV6-2 or TRBV6-3 and TRBJ2-7, with D tentatively TRBD2 (7 bases). In germline, CDR1 is MNHEY, CDR2 SVGEGT. The CDR3 has 16 amino acids. V was shortened by 6 bases and J by 0 bases, with 18 bases between the two germline ends. The CDR3 reads CASSRPGRGASYEQYF. Written as DNA, the CDR3 is TGTGCCAGCAGCCGACCGGGGAGGGGGGCCTCCTACGAGCAGTACTTC.

This clonotype was counted between two and nine times. The V and J genes are TRBV27 and TRBJ2-7; the match to TRBD1 covers 10 bases. Trimming took 5 bases from V and 3 from J; bases not matched to a gene: 7. This CDR3 comprises 15 residues. CDR1 is MNHEY and CDR2 is SMNVEV in the germline V gene (reference sequence). The CDR3 loop reads CASSRSGQGYYEQYF. In DNA, the CDR3 is TGTGCCAGCAGTCGATCGGGACAGGGGTACTACGAGCAGTACTTC.

Notes on this clonotype: A junction boundary mismatches the germline segment, possibly from a read error. V is TRBV7-9 and J is TRBJ2-7; no clear D gene. CDR3 length: 11 residues. Germline loops: CDR1 SEHNR, CDR2 FQNEAQ (reference sequence). CDR3 nucleotides: TGTGCCAGCAGCCCTTCCTACGAGCGGTACTTC. It specifies CASSPSYERYF.

This clonotype came up many times. The chain is built from TRBV20-1 and TRBJ2-4; no clear D. Germline CDR1 is DFQATT and CDR2 is SNEGSKA (reference sequence). V was pared by 5 bases and J by 6 bases, with 14 bases between. The CDR3 is 13 residues long. In nucleotides, the CDR3 is TGCAGTGCTGCTTCGGATAGAGGAAACATTCAGTACTTC. It is translated as CSAASDRGNIQYF.

V gene TRBV15 combines with J gene TRBJ2-1; D perhaps matches TRBD1 (5 bases). The J call may be mistaken, given a closer DNA end match to TRBJ2-7. The CDR3 is 16 residues long. Germline V gene data show CDR1 as LNHNV and CDR2 as YYDKDF (reference sequence). This CDR3 is CATSRGSQGFYNEQYF. The CDR3 DNA follows: TGTGCCACCAGCAGAGGGTCGCAGGGTTTCTACAATGAGCAGTACTTC.

The CDR3 nucleotides read TGTGCCACCCGGGACAGGAGCTCCTACAATGAGCAGTTCTTC. It translates to CATRDRSSYNEQFF. V is TRBV2 and J is TRBJ2-1; 8 bases fit TRBD1. The CDR3 covers 14 residues. V trimming: 10 bases; J trimming: 0 bases; junction bases outside the gene matches: 5. Germline V gene lookup returns CDR1 SNHLY and CDR2 FYNNEI.

This clonotype showed up many times. This chain connects TRBV7-2 to TRBJ2-5, with 7 bases fitting TRBD2. CDR1 SGHTA and CDR2 FQGNSA come from the germline V gene. V shed 1 base, J shed 5 bases, and the junction held 4 bases outside the gene matches. CDR3 length: 14 residues. The CDR3 nucleotides read TGTGCCAGCAGCTTAGGACTAGCCGAGGAGACCCAGTACTTC. It codes for CASSLGLAEETQYF.

Ten or more counts support this clonotype. The chain has TRBV20-1 and TRBJ2-4; D not certain. This CDR3 contains 13 residues. V lost 7 bases and J lost 0, with 10 bases in between. Germline V CDR1 and CDR2: DFQATT, SNEGSKA (reference sequence). CDR3 amino acids: CSVTTVAKNIQYF. In DNA form, the CDR3 reads TGCAGTGTAACTACAGTAGCCAAAAACATTCAGTACTTC.

Of note for this clonotype: A much larger clone sits a single nucleotide away, making a read error possible. The chain couples TRBV10-3 to TRBJ2-7; D remains unclear. The V end lost 4 bases, the J end lost 1 base, and 8 bases lay between the germline ends. The CDR3 is 13 amino acids. The germline gives CDR1 ENHRY, CDR2 SYGVKD. The CDR3 DNA reads as TGTGCCATCAGTGGGTCAGGTTCCTACGAGCAGTACTTC. It is translated as CAISGSGSYEQYF.

The genes are TRBV18 and TRBJ2-7; a possible D gene is TRBD1 (6 bases). The CDR3 is made up of 15 amino acids. With 2 bases removed from V and 0 bases from J, the gap between germline ends came to 11 bases. CDR1 and CDR2 (germline): KGHSH, LQKENI. CDR3 in DNA: TGTGCCAGCTCACCAAGGGACAAGAGCTCCTACGAGCAGTACTTC. It is translated as CASSPRDKSSYEQYF.

The chain uses TRBV6-5 and TRBJ2-1; D gene uncertain. V lost 0 bases and J 7 bases, leaving 10 bases between the germline ends. Germline CDR1 is MNHEY and CDR2 is SVGAGI. This CDR3 spans 14 amino acids. The CDR3 loop reads CASSYSINGNEQFF. The CDR3, as DNA: TGTGCCAGCAGTTACTCGATAAACGGAAATGAGCAGTTCTTC.

This clonotype was seen a few times. This rearrangement joins TRBV7-2 to TRBJ1-2; the D gene is possibly TRBD1 (5 bases). V lost 2 bases and J lost 2, with 12 bases in between. The CDR3 sequence is 15 residues long. Germline loops: CDR1 SGHTA, CDR2 FQGNSA. The CDR3 DNA follows: TGTGCCAGCAGCTTAAGGAGGGGCCCCAACTATGGCTACACCTTC. It encodes CASSLRRGPNYGYTF.

This clonotype was observed a handful of times. V gene TRBV27 combines with J gene TRBJ1-1; 7 bases are a match to TRBD1. Trimming at V came to 6 bases and at J to 1 base, leaving 2 bases not matched to a gene. CDR1 and CDR2 (germline): MNHEY, SMNVEV (reference sequence). The CDR3 extends over 13 amino acids. CDR3 coding DNA: TGTGCCAGCAGGACAGGGTCGAACACTGAAGCTTTCTTT. It codes for CASRTGSNTEAFF.

This clonotype has more than one count but fewer than ten. V usage is TRBV15 and J usage is TRBJ1-2, with 7 bases aligning to TRBD1. The CDR3 consists of 16 residues. Germline assignment: CDR1 LNHNV and CDR2 YYDKDF (reference sequence). Trimming removed 5 bases from V and 2 bases from J; junction bases left unmatched: 11. The CDR3 nucleotides read TGTGCCACCAGCTCTCGGACAGGATTAGGGAACTATGGCTACACCTTC. This translates into CATSSRTGLGNYGYTF.

Only a few counts were recorded for this clonotype. The gene calls are TRBV7-9 and TRBJ2-3; D remains unclear. The CDR3 loop spans 16 amino acids. The germline V gene has CDR1 SEHNR and CDR2 FQNEAQ (reference sequence). The V end was cut by 5 bases, the J end by 1 base, with 16 bases between. The CDR3 DNA reads TGTGCCAGCAGCGTCTTGGGCCCACGGGGCACAGATACGCAGTATTTT. Amino acids: CASSVLGPRGTDTQYF.

This clonotype has a single count. The chain employs TRBV4-3 and TRBJ2-1; 9 positions agree with TRBD1. The germline V gene has CDR1 LGHNA and CDR2 YSLEER. The CDR3 extends over 16 amino acids. After removal of 0 bases from V and 10 bases from J, the junction contained 10 bases not matched to a gene. In DNA form, the CDR3 reads TGCGCCAGCAGCCAAGATTGGACAGGGGTATCCCACGAGCAGTTCTTC. This translates into CASSQDWTGVSHEQFF.

This chain uses TRBV4-1 with TRBJ1-1; D perhaps matches TRBD1 (6 bases). CDR1 and CDR2 from the germline V gene are MGHRA and YSYEKL. V shed 2 bases and J shed 6 bases, with 10 bases lying between them. The CDR3 has 13 amino acids. In nucleotides, the CDR3 is TGCGCCAGCAGCCAACGCACAGGGCCTGAAGCTTTCTTT. It is translated as CASSQRTGPEAFF.

The chain links TRBV6-1 to TRBJ2-2; 9 nucleotides line up with TRBD1. Germline CDR1 and CDR2: MNHNS and SASEGT. The CDR3 runs to 15 residues. The ends lost 6 bases at V and 5 bases at J; junction bases unmatched: 7. CDR3 nucleotide sequence: TGTGCCAGCAGCGACGGACAGGGGCGGACCGGGGAGCTGTTTTTT. It encodes CASSDGQGRTGELFF.